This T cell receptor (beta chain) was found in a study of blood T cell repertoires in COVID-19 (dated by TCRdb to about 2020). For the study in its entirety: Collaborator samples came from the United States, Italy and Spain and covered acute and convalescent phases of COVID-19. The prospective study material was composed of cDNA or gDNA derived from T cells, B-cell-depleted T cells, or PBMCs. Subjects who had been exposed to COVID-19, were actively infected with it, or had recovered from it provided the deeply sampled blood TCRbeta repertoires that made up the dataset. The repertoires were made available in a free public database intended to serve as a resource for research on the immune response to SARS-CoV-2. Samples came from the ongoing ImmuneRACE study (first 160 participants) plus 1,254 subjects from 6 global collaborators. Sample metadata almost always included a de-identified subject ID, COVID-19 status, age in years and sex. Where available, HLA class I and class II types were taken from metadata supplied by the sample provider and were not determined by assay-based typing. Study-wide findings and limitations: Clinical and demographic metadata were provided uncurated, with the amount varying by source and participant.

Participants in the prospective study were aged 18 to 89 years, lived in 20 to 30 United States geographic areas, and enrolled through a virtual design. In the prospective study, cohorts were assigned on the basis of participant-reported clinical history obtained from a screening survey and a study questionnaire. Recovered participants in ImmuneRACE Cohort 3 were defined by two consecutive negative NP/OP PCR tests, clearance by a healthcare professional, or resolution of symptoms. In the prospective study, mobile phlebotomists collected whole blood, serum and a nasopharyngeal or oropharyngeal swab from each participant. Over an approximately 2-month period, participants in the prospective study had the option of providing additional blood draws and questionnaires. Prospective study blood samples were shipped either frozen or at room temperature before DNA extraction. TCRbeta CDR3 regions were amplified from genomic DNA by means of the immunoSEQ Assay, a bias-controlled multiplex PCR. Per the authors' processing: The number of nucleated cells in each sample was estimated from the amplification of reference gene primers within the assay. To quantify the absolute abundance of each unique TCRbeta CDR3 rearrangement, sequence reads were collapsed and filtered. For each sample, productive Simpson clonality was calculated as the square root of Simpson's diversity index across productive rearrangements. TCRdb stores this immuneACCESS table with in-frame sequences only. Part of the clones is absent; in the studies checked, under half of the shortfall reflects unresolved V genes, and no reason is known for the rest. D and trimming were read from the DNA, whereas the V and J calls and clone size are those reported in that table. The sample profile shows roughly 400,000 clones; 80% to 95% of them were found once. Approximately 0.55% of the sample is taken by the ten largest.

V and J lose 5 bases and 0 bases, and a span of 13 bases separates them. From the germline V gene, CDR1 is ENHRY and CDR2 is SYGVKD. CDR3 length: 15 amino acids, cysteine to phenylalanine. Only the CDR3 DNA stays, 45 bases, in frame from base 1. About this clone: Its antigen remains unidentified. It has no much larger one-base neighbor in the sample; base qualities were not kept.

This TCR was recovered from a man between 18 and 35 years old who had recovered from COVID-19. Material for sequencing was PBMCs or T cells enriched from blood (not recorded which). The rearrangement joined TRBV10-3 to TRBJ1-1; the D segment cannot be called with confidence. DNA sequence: TGTGCCATCAGTCCGGGGAAGATCATGAACACTGAAGCTTTCTTT. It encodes CAISPGKIMNTEAFF.